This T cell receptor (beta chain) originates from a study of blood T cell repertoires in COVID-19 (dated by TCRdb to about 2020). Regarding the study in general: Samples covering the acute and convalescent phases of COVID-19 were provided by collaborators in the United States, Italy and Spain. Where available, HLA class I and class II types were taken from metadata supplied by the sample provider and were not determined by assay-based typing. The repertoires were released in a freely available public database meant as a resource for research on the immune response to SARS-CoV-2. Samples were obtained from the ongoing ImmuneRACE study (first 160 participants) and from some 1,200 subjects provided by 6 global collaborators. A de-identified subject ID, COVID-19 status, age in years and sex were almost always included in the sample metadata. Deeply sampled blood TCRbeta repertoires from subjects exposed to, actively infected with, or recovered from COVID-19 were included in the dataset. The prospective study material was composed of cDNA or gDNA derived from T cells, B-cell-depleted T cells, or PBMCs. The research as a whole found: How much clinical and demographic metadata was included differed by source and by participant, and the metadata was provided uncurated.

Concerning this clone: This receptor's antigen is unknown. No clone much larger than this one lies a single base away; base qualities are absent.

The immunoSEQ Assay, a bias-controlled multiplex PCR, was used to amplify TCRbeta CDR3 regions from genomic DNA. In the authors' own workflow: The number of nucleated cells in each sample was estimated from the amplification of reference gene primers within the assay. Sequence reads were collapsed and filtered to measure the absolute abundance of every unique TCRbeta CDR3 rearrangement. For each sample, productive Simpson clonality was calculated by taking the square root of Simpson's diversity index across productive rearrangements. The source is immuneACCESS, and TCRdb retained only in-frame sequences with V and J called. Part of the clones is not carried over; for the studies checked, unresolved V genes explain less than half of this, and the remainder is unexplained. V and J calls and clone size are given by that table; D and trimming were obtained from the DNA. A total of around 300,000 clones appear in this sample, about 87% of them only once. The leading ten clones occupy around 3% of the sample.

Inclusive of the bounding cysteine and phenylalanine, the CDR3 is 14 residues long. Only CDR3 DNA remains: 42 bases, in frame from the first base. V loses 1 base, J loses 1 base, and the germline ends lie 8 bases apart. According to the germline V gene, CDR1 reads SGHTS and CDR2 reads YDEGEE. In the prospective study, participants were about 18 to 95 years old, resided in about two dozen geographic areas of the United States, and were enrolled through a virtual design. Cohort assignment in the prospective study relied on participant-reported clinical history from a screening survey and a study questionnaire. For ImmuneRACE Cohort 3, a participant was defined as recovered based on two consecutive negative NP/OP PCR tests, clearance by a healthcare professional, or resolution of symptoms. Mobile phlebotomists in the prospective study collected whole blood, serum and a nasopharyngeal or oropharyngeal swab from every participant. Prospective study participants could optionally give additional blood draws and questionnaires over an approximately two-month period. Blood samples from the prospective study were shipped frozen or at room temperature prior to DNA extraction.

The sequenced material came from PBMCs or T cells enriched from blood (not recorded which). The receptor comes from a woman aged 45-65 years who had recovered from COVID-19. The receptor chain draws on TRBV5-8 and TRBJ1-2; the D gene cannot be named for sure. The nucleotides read TGTGCCAGCAGCTTGACCCGGAGTAACTATGGCTACACCTTC. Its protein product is CASSLTRSNYGYTF.